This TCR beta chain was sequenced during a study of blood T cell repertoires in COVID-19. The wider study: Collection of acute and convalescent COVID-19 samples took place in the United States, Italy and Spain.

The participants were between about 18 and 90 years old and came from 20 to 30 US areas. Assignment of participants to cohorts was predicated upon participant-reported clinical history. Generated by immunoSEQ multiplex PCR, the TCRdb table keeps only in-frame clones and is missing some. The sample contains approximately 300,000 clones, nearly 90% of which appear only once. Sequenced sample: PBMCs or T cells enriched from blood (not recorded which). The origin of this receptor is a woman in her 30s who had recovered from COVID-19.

Here the CDR3 reads CASSPGHLQETQYF. In nucleotides, the CDR3 is TGTGCCAGCAGCCCAGGACACCTCCAAGAGACCCAGTACTTC. This chain links TRBV5-6 with TRBJ2-5; weak D call: TRBD1 (5 bases). Germline CDR1 reads SGHDT; CDR2 reads YYEEEE. This CDR3 has 14 amino acids. V lost 4 bases and J 1 base, leaving 11 bases between the germline ends.